This T cell receptor beta chain stems from a study of blood T cell repertoires in COVID-19. In the study overall: Acute and convalescent COVID-19 samples came from the United States, Italy and Spain. PBMCs, B-cell-depleted T cells, or T cells provided the cDNA or gDNA that made up the material.

V shed 0 bases and J shed 5 bases, with 11 bases lying between them. CDR1 MNHNY and CDR2 SVGAGI come from the germline V gene (reference sequence). This CDR3 has 15 amino acids. In the authors' workflow: Cell counts per sample came from amplifying reference gene primers. Method: immunoSEQ multiplex PCR; TCRdb's copy keeps in-frame clones and lacks some. The DNA gave D and trimming, while V, J and clone size come from that table. The sample contains some 110,000 clones, about four fifths of which appear only once. The specimen sequenced was peripheral blood. The sequence was obtained from a man in his fifties or sixties with acute or convalescent COVID-19. The chain combines TRBV6-6 with TRBJ1-5; D remains unclear. The CDR3 region is CASSYSSGYDQPQHF. DNA of the CDR3: TGTGCCAGCAGTTACTCTTCCGGGTATGATCAGCCCCAGCATTTT.